This entry lists 20 T cell receptor beta chains sequenced from one sample in a study of vaccination effects on CD4 cells after COVID-19. CD4+ T cells specific for antigen were expanded with viral peptide pools by the ViraFEST assay before sequencing. Upon completion of around 9 days in culture, CD4+ T cells were isolated. Infection dated between March and December 2020, before the Alpha, Beta and Delta variants reached the United States. Generated by immunoSEQ multiplex PCR, the TCRdb table keeps only in-frame clones and is missing some. The sample has 30,000 to 40,000 clones, roughly 66% seen once. No antigen has been assigned to these receptors. The sample here was CD4+ T cells from PBMCs cultured with a peptide pool, taken before COVID-19 vaccination. All receptors come from a human donor who had a prior SARS-CoV-2 infection.

This clone appeared once. J is TRBJ2-6 and V is TRBV6-2 or TRBV6-3, with 11 bases fitting TRBD1. Trimming took 5 bases from V and 4 from J; bases not matched to a gene: 4. CDR1 is MNHEY and CDR2 is SVGEGT in the germline V gene. The CDR3 is 16 amino acids. CDR3: CASSGQGAAGANVLTF. CDR3 nucleotide sequence: TGTGCCAGCAGTGGACAGGGGGCGGCCGGGGCCAACGTCCTGACTTTC.

This chain uses TRBV5-8 with TRBJ2-7; D is possibly TRBD2 (5 bases). The V gene lost 4 bases and the J gene lost 2 bases, with 10 bases spanning the gap. This CDR3 has 13 amino acids. Germline values: CDR1 SGHTS, CDR2 YDEGEE. The CDR3 region is CASSRGSAYEQYF. In DNA, the CDR3 is TGTGCCAGCAGCCGCGGGTCGGCCTACGAGCAGTACTTC.

The V gene is TRBV11-1, the J gene TRBJ2-4; D uncertain. With 4 bases removed from V and 1 base from J, the gap between germline ends came to 11 bases. This CDR3 contains 15 residues. Per the germline V gene, CDR1 is SGHAT and CDR2 is FQDESV (reference sequence). CDR3 in DNA: TGTGCCAGCAGCTCCCCCGGTTCGGCCAAAAACATTCAGTACTTC. Protein: CASSSPGSAKNIQYF.

In this sample, this clone turned up once. This sequence joins TRBV7-3 and TRBJ2-1; D is unresolved. Trimming cost V 5 bases and J 7 bases, with 18 bases left between them. Germline-derived CDR1 and CDR2 are SGHTA and FQGTGA. The CDR3 is made up of 15 amino acids. This CDR3 is CASSTNPGDFNEQFF. The CDR3 region has the DNA TGTGCCAGCAGCACAAACCCAGGCGACTTTAATGAGCAGTTCTTC.

This chain connects TRBV30 to TRBJ1-1, with 9 bases that match TRBD1. The CDR3 totals 17 residues. V gave up 8 bases and J gave up 4 bases; unmatched junction bases: 20. Germline values: CDR1 GTSNPN, CDR2 SVGIG (reference sequence). This chain's CDR3 is CALGGSGDRALGTEAFF. CDR3 sequence (DNA): TGTGCCCTGGGGGGGTCCGGGGACAGGGCTTTAGGCACTGAAGCTTTCTTT.

The CDR3 sequence: CASSLRGLSSLSSYNEQFF. CDR3 DNA: TGTGCCAGCAGCTTAAGGGGTTTGAGTAGCCTCAGCTCCTACAATGAGCAGTTCTTC. The chain has TRBV7-3 and TRBJ2-1; D remains unclear. The CDR3 covers 19 residues. V was shortened by 1 base and J by 0 bases, with 19 bases between the two germline ends. Per germline, CDR1 SGHTA and CDR2 FQGTGA.

The rearrangement joins TRBV5-1 to TRBJ2-1, with 8 nucleotides matching TRBD2. V was pared by 7 bases and J by 0 bases, with 9 bases of the junction left unmatched. Germline-derived CDR1 and CDR2 are SGHRS and YFSETQ. The CDR3 totals 16 residues. CDR3 sequence (DNA): TGCGCCAGCTTCCCCGGGGGGGCCGCCTCCTACAATGAGCAGTTCTTC. Amino acid sequence: CASFPGGAASYNEQFF.

V is TRBV4-2 and J is TRBJ2-7; TRBD2 is a possible D gene (6 bases). Germline assignment: CDR1 LGHNA and CDR2 YNFKEQ. The CDR3 extends over 17 amino acids. V was cut by 1 base and J by 0 bases, with 16 bases left in between. The CDR3 region is CASSQGPGSGPSYEQYF. CDR3 bases: TGTGCCAGCAGCCAAGGGCCCGGTAGCGGTCCCTCCTACGAGCAGTACTTC.

This chain connects TRBV5-1 to TRBJ2-5; tentatively, D is TRBD2 (6 bases). The J call is in doubt because the DNA end fits TRBJ2-7 better. The germline gives CDR1 SGHRS, CDR2 YFSETQ. The CDR3 has 15 amino acids. Written as DNA, the CDR3 is TGCGCCAGCAGCAGTGTTGGGGGGAAAGGGTCCGAGCAGTACTTC. This encodes CASSSVGGKGSEQYF.

The gene calls are TRBV21-1 and TRBJ2-7; the DNA was not used to check the table's D call, TRBD1. TRBV21-1 has pseudogene status. The CDR3 extends over 18 amino acids. CDR3 sequence reads: CASSRKNDRGWAPYEQYF. In DNA form, the CDR3 reads TGTGCCAGCAGCAGAAAAAACGACAGGGGATGGGCTCCCTACGAGCAGTACTTC.

The chain links TRBV12-3 or TRBV12-4 to TRBJ2-4; 8 positions match TRBD2. The J segment lost 7 bases and the V segment lost 7 bases, leaving 6 bases of the junction unmatched. The CDR3 extends over 13 amino acids. The CDR3, as DNA: TGTGCCAGCACCTATAGCGGGACCAACATTCAGTACTTC. As protein: CASTYSGTNIQYF.

This clone has just one count. The genes are TRBV19 and TRBJ2-2; the D is unclear. This CDR3 is 15 amino acids long. V gave up 6 bases and J gave up 1 base, with 12 bases separating them. Germline V gene data show CDR1 as LNHDA and CDR2 as SQIVND (reference sequence). The CDR3 region has the DNA TGTGCCAGTAGACCTTTGGACGTGAACACCGGGGAGCTGTTTTTT. This encodes CASRPLDVNTGELFF.

The V and J genes are TRBV6-1 and TRBJ2-3; D is possibly TRBD2 (6 bases). The CDR3 runs 17 residues. Per germline, CDR1 MNHNS and CDR2 SASEGT. The V and J ends lost 2 bases and 5 bases respectively, with 20 bases between them. The CDR3 reads CASSESLGGSWLDTQYF. The CDR3, as DNA: TGTGCCAGCAGTGAATCGTTAGGAGGGAGTTGGCTAGATACGCAGTATTTT.

The genes are TRBV10-3 and TRBJ2-3; no firm D call. The CDR3 consists of 15 residues. Germline V gene data show CDR1 as ENHRY and CDR2 as SYGVKD. The V end was cut by 0 bases, the J end by 0 bases, with 7 bases between. The CDR3 DNA sequence: TGTGCCATCAGTGAGTCGCAGCGCAGCACAGATACGCAGTATTTT. Protein sequence: CAISESQRSTDTQYF.

This CDR3 reads CASSYFRGGSMQYF. The CDR3 DNA sequence: TGTGCCAGCAGTTACTTTCGGGGAGGGTCAATGCAGTACTTC. V and J are TRBV6-5 and TRBJ2-7; 7 nucleotides align to TRBD2. The CDR3 is 14 amino acids. Per the germline V gene, CDR1 is MNHEY and CDR2 is SVGAGI. V shed 1 base and J 9 bases; nucleotides not matched to a gene: 9.

The V gene is TRBV9, the J gene TRBJ2-1; 12 nucleotides match TRBD2. The CDR3 has 15 residues. Germline V CDR1 and CDR2: SGDLS, YYNGEE. Losses at the gene ends were 3 bases for V and 4 bases for J; bases not matched to a gene: 2. The DNA of the CDR3 is TGTGCCAGCAGCGGACTAGCGGGAGCTTACAATGAGCAGTTCTTC. It codes for CASSGLAGAYNEQFF.

V usage is TRBV5-4 and J usage is TRBJ2-2; D is perhaps TRBD2 (5 bases). The CDR3 runs to 15 residues. Trimming took off 1 base at V and 2 bases at J, with 9 bases between the two ends. Per germline, CDR1 SGHNT and CDR2 YYREEE (reference sequence). CDR3 loop: CASSLYASNTGELFF. CDR3 nucleotide sequence: TGTGCCAGCAGCTTGTATGCTAGCAACACCGGGGAGCTGTTTTTT.

This chain uses TRBV9 with TRBJ2-4; 14 bases are shared with TRBD2. This CDR3 comprises 19 residues. The V gene end was trimmed by 2 bases and the J gene end by 2 bases; junction bases not matched to a gene: 9. Per the germline V gene, CDR1 is SGDLS and CDR2 is YYNGEE. The CDR3 is CASSVSGLAGEPPKNIQYF. The CDR3 DNA reads TGTGCCAGCAGCGTCTCGGGACTAGCGGGAGAGCCGCCCAAAAACATTCAGTACTTC. The whole variable domain, remainder taken from reference TRBV9 and TRBJ2-4, is DSGVTQTPKHLITATGQRVTLRCSPRSGDLSVYWYQQSLDQGLQFLIQYYNGEERAKGNILERFSAQQFPDLHSELNLSSLELGDSALYFCASSVSGLAGEPPKNIQYFGAGTRLSVL.

The chain uses TRBV27 and TRBJ2-3; 7 bases agree with TRBD2. CDR3 length equals 15 residues. Germline loops: CDR1 MNHEY, CDR2 SMNVEV (reference sequence). The V gene end was trimmed by 3 bases and the J gene end by 4 bases; junction bases not matched to a gene: 7. For the CDR3, the DNA is TGTGCCAGCAGTTTGGGGCTAGCGGTGCCAGATACGCAGTATTTT. Its translation is CASSLGLAVPDTQYF.

This chain links TRBV18 with TRBJ2-1; 7 nucleotides line up with TRBD2. CDR3 length: 15 amino acids. Germline lookup yields CDR1 KGHSH and CDR2 LQKENI. The junction had 7 bases not matched to a gene; V was cut back by 1 base and J by 7 bases. The CDR3 reads CASSPRAGNDNEQFF. The CDR3 DNA sequence: TGTGCCAGCTCACCACGAGCGGGGAATGATAATGAGCAGTTCTTC.